This T cell receptor (beta chain) was identified during a study of blood T cell repertoires in COVID-19. Study information: Samples taken during acute and convalescent COVID-19 were collected in the United States, Italy and Spain. The analysed material was cDNA or gDNA that came from T cells, B-cell-depleted T cells, or PBMCs.

Per the study methods: Estimated nucleated cell counts came from reference gene primer amplification. Generated by immunoSEQ multiplex PCR, the TCRdb table keeps only in-frame clones and is missing some. The DNA gave D and trimming, while V, J and clone size come from that table. Altogether 100,000 to 150,000 clones are present, about 81% being singletons, with the ten largest covering 3.5% to 4%. In its sample, this clone was seen once. The CDR3 consists of 16 residues. The V gene lost 0 bases and the J gene lost 4 bases, with 15 bases spanning the gap. CDR1 is SGHDT and CDR2 is YYEEEE in the germline V gene.

Sequenced: peripheral blood. The TCR comes from a woman aged 50 to 60 with acute or convalescent COVID-19. The chain recombines TRBV5-6 with TRBJ2-3; no clear D gene. The CDR3 region has the DNA TGTGCCAGCAGCTTGGGGCACCTCCCTGATGCAGATACGCAGTATTTT. Translated: CASSLGHLPDADTQYF.